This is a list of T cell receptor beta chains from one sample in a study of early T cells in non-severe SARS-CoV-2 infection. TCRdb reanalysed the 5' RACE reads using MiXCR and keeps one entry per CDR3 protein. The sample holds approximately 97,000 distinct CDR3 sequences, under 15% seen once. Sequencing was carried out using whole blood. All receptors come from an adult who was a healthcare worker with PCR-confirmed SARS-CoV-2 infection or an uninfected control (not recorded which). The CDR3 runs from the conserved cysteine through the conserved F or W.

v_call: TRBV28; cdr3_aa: CASNRGTDEQYF
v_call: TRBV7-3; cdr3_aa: CASSFHRDTEAFF
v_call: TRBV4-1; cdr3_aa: CASSPRTGGSPLHF
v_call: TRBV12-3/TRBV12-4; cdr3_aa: CASSRRGHSNNSPLHF
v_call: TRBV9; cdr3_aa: CASNQQGTRSETQYF
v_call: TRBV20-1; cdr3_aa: CSARDLAGESTEAFF
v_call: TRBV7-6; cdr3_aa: CASSRQGATGELFF
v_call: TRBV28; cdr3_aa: CASSFAFEQFF
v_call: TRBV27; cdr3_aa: CASSAAGRNTGELFF
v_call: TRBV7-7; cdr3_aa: CASSLSVQILSYEQYF
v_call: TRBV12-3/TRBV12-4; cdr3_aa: CASSPGTADGYTF
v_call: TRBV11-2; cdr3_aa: CASSFPGPAQTDTQYF
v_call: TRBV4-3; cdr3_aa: CASSQDGVAGGPNEQFF
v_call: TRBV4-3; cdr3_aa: CASSQTGGEQFF
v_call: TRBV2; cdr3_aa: CASSQTLTKNTGELFF
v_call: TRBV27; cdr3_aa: CASSTGGGRFSYEQYF
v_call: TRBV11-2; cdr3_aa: CASSLLGRDYEQYF
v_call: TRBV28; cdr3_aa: CASTIADAGPSYEQYF
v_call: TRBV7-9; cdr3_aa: CASARGQGETQYF
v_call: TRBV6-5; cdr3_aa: CASSYGGRGYNEQFF
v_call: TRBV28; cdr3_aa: CASGLALDTQYF
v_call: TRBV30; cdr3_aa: CAWSRSGGNTEAFF
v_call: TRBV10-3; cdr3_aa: CATRGGRYEQYF
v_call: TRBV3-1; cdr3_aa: CASSPQVANYGYTF
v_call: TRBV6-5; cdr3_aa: CASSYWAGRDTQYF
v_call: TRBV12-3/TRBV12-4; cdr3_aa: CASSSGPRYGYTF
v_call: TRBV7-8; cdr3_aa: CASSPEASGRPEQYF
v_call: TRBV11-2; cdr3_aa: CASTLNPLPFEQFF
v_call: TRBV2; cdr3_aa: CASGLWRNEQFF
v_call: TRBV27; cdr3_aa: CASSWGRVSGIQYF
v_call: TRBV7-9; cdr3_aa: CASSLGTGGPSTDTQYF
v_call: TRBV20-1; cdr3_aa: CSARGVPGEQFF
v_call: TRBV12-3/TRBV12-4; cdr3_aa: CASSTGLAGRSYNEQFF
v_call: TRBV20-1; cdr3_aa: CSARGANWKNEQFF
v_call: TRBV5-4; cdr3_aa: CASSRREFLGVETQYF
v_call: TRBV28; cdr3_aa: CASSRGLAGIYEQYF
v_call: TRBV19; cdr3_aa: CASSPRTSGRPSYNEQFF
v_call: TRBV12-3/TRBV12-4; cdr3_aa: CASSFSGYNGYTF